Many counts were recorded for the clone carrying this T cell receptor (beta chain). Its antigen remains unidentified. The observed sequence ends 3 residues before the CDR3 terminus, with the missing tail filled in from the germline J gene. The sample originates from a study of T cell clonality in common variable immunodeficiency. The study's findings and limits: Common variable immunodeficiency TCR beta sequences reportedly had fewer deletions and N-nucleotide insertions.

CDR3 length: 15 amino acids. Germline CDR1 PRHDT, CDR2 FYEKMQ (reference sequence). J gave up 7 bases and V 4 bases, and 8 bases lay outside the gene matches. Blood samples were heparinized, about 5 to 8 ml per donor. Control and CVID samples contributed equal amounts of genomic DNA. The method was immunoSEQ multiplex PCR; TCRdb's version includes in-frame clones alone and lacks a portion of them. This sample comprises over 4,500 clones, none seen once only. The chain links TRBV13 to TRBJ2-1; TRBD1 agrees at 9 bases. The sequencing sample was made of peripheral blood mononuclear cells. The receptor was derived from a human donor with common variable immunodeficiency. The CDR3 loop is CASSSAGTGSNEQFF. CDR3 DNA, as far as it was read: TGTGCCAGCAGCTCGGCGGGGACAGGGAGTAATGAG.